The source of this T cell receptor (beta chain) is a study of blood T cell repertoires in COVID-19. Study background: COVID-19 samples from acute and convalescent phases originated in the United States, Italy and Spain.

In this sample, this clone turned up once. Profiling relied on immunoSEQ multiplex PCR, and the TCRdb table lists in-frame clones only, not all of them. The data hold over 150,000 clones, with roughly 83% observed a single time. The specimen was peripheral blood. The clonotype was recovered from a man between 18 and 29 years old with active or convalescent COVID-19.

The DNA for the CDR3 is TGTGCCAGCAGTTACGGGGGGTCTGAGGGAAACACCATATATTTT. This codes for CASSYGGSEGNTIYF. This sequence joins TRBV6-6 and TRBJ1-3, with D possibly being TRBD1 (5 bases). Trimming pared 2 bases from V and 4 bases from J, leaving 12 bases between. This CDR3 is 15 amino acids long. The V gene's germline CDR1 is MNHNY and CDR2 SVGAGI (reference sequence).